This T cell receptor (beta chain) appears in the sequencing data of a study of T cells of healthy individuals. Via MiXCR, TCRdb re-called the 5' RACE reads, giving one row per CDR3 protein. In the table there are tens of thousands of distinct CDR3 sequences, around 15% of which are singletons. CDR3 length: 12 amino acids. Germline V CDR1 and CDR2: MNHEY, SVGEGT. V lost 2 bases to trimming and J lost 7 bases, with 8 bases between them. At least ten counts were recorded for this clonotype. The TCR comes from a human donor in good health. The chain recombines TRBV6-2 or TRBV6-3 with TRBJ1-2; the D is unclear. The CDR3 reads CASSYPQPGYTF. The CDR3 DNA sequence: TGTGCCAGCAGTTACCCGCAACCTGGCTACACCTTC.